The 27 T cell receptor beta chains below were found in one sample sequenced in a study of T cell responses to AZD1222 COVID-19 vaccine. The protocol was immunoSEQ multiplex PCR, while the TCRdb copy is restricted to in-frame clones and leaves out a portion. The sample yields around 35,000 clones, 65% to 90% seen once. The sample was peripheral blood, taken 28 days after the second AZD1222 dose. These receptor sequences come from an adult who received the AZD1222 COVID-19 vaccine.

This clone has just one count. The V gene is TRBV5-5, the J gene TRBJ1-5; no clear D gene. V was trimmed by 0 bases and J by 4 bases, leaving 8 bases between them. Germline CDR1 SGHKS, CDR2 YYEKEE (reference sequence). This CDR3 spans 14 amino acids. CDR3 in DNA: TGTGCCAGCAGCTTGGGTTCAGATAATCAGCCCCAGCATTTT. This encodes CASSLGSDNQPQHF. Supplemented by reference TRBV5-5 and TRBJ1-5, the full variable domain reads DAGVTQSPTHLIKTRGQQVTLRCSPISGHKSVSWYQQVLGQGPQFIFQYYEKEERGRGNFPDRFSARQFPNYSSELNVNALLLGDSALYLCASSLGSDNQPQHFGDGTRLSIL.

The chain links TRBV4-2 to TRBJ2-1; 11 nucleotides align to TRBD2. This CDR3 has 19 amino acids. The germline gives CDR1 LGHNA, CDR2 YNFKEQ. V was clipped by 2 bases and J by 1 base; unmatched bases: 10. DNA of the CDR3: TGTGCCAGCAGCCAAAAGTCAGGACTAGCGGGTTTTTCCTACAATGAGCAGTTCTTC. This codes for CASSQKSGLAGFSYNEQFF.

The CDR3 DNA follows: TGTGCCAGCAGCAAAGTCGGTCGGCAGGGGGCAGATACGCAGTATTTT. The encoded protein is CASSKVGRQGADTQYF. V is TRBV21-1 and J is TRBJ2-3; TRBD1 is taken as the D call from the table, unchecked against the DNA. TRBV21-1 is an annotated pseudogene. This CDR3 is built from 16 residues.

The chain links TRBV6-5 to TRBJ2-5; 7 bases agree with TRBD1. The CDR3 runs 13 residues. Germline V lookup: CDR1 MNHEY, CDR2 SVGAGI. With V trimmed by 6 bases and J by 2 bases, 3 bases remained unmatched. The CDR3 here is CASRGTDQETQYF. CDR3 DNA: TGTGCCAGCAGGGGGACAGATCAAGAGACCCAGTACTTC.

The chain carries TRBV3-1 (or the pseudogene TRBV3-2) and TRBJ1-3; tentatively, D is TRBD1 (6 bases). Trimming took 5 bases from V and 0 from J, leaving 8 bases between them. This CDR3 region has 14 residues. Germline values: CDR1 LGHDT, CDR2 YNNKEL (reference sequence). DNA for the CDR3: TGTGCCAGCAGCAGAGGGGGCTCTGGAAACACCATATATTTT. It yields the protein CASSRGGSGNTIYF.

This chain joins TRBV10-3 and TRBJ1-2, with 11 bases lining up with TRBD1. The junction had 3 bases not matched to a gene; V was cut back by 2 bases and J by 1 base. Germline CDR1 and CDR2: ENHRY and SYGVKD. The CDR3 is 16 amino acids. CDR3 protein: CAISEGGQGGNYGYTF. CDR3 bases: TGTGCCATCAGTGAGGGGGGACAGGGGGGTAACTATGGCTACACCTTC.

This chain joins TRBV15 and TRBJ1-4, with D maybe TRBD1 (5 bases). This CDR3 is built from 17 residues. V shed 0 bases and J shed 4 bases, with 15 bases lying between them. Per the germline V gene, CDR1 is LNHNV and CDR2 is YYDKDF (reference sequence). CDR3 loop: CATSREGQRPLNEKLFF. The CDR3 bases are TGTGCCACCAGCAGAGAGGGGCAGCGACCCCTTAATGAAAAACTGTTTTTT.

The CDR3 region has the DNA TGTGCCTGGAGCATCCGGGGGGCCGAGACCCAGTACTTC. Residues: CAWSIRGAETQYF. This sequence joins TRBV30 and TRBJ2-5; perhaps TRBD2 as D (7 bases). Between the trimmed V and J ends, which lost 3 bases and 5 bases, there was a span of 13 bases. Germline V gene lookup returns CDR1 GTSNPN and CDR2 SVGIG (reference sequence). CDR3 length: 13 amino acids.

The chain links TRBV6-2 or TRBV6-3 to TRBJ1-1; tentatively, D is TRBD1 (5 bases). From germline, CDR1 is MNHEY and CDR2 SVGEGT. The ends were cut back, 7 bases at V and 3 bases at J, with 21 bases in the middle. The CDR3 length is 16 residues. DNA of the CDR3: TGTGCCAGCAACCCAGCAGGGTTGATCGGGTACACTGAAGCTTTCTTT. Its protein is CASNPAGLIGYTEAFF.

V is TRBV12-3 or TRBV12-4 and J is TRBJ1-2; 9 nucleotides agree with TRBD1. The V gene end was trimmed by 6 bases and the J gene end by 8 bases; junction bases not matched to a gene: 4. The CDR3 has 12 amino acids. DNA of the CDR3: TGTGCCAGCAGACCAACAGGGGGCGGCTACACCTTC. The encoded protein is CASRPTGGGYTF.

This rearrangement joins TRBV6-4 to TRBJ1-1, with 9 bases identical to TRBD1. J gave up 8 bases and V 4 bases, and 5 bases lay outside the gene matches. The CDR3 sequence is 13 residues long. Per germline, CDR1 MRHNA and CDR2 SNTAGT. CDR3 loop: CASSVYGTGEAFF. The CDR3 nucleotides are TGTGCCAGCAGTGTCTATGGGACAGGGGAAGCTTTCTTT.

The chain recombines TRBV7-8 with TRBJ2-1; TRBD2 is a possible D gene (5 bases). The CDR3 runs to 13 residues. Per the germline V gene, CDR1 is SGHVS and CDR2 is FQNEAQ. V was shortened by 5 bases and J by 9 bases, with 14 bases between the two germline ends. The CDR3 spells CASSPYPGIEQFF. In nucleotides, the CDR3 is TGTGCCAGCAGCCCTTACCCGGGGATTGAGCAGTTCTTC.

The CDR3 DNA sequence: TGTGCCAGCAGCCCGGGGGCATCTCGGCCCTATGGCTACACCTTC. It specifies CASSPGASRPYGYTF. J is TRBJ1-2 and V is TRBV11-2; tentatively, D is TRBD1 (6 bases). The CDR3 is 15 amino acids. Per the germline V gene, CDR1 is SGHAT and CDR2 is FQNNGV. Trimming took off 5 bases at V and 4 bases at J, with 17 bases between the two ends.

The gene calls are TRBV5-1 and TRBJ2-5, with a tentative D call TRBD1 (6 bases). There are 14 residues in the CDR3. Trimming took 3 bases from V and 2 from J, leaving 11 bases between them. The germline V gene encodes CDR1 SGHRS and CDR2 YFSETQ. CDR3 residues: CASSSRGRQETQYF. The CDR3 DNA is TGCGCCAGCAGCTCCAGGGGTAGGCAAGAGACCCAGTACTTC.

The V and J genes are TRBV29-1 and TRBJ2-2; D unresolved. CDR1 is SQVTM, CDR2 ANQGSEA, per germline. This CDR3 comprises 12 residues. The V end was cut by 3 bases, the J end by 8 bases, with 10 bases between. In nucleotides, the CDR3 is TGCAGCGTTGAGGTGGGAAGAGGGGAGCTGTTTTTT. Protein: CSVEVGRGELFF.

In this sample, this clone turned up once. The DNA of the CDR3 is TGTGCCAGCAGCCAGGGGGGCGGAAATGAAAAACTGTTTTTT. Amino acids: CASSQGGGNEKLFF. This sequence joins TRBV3-1 (or the pseudogene TRBV3-2) and TRBJ1-4; the D gene is possibly TRBD1 (6 bases). The V gene's germline CDR1 is LGHDT and CDR2 YNNKEL (reference sequence). The ends were cut back, 3 bases at V and 5 bases at J, with 10 bases in the middle. The CDR3 is 14 residues long.

The chain joins TRBV5-6 to TRBJ1-2, with D perhaps matching TRBD1 (6 bases). CDR3 length equals 15 residues. The V and J ends lost 3 bases and 3 bases respectively, with 15 bases between them. Germline V gene lookup returns CDR1 SGHDT and CDR2 YYEEEE. The chain's CDR3 is CASSSGHQFDYGYTF. DNA for the CDR3: TGTGCCAGCAGCTCGGGACACCAGTTCGACTATGGCTACACCTTC.

The chain combines TRBV5-5 with TRBJ2-7; D not certain. Between the trimmed V and J ends, which lost 3 bases and 4 bases, there was a span of 11 bases. There are 13 residues in the CDR3. Germline CDR1 and CDR2: SGHKS and YYEKEE (reference sequence). The CDR3 region has the DNA TGTGCCAGCAGCTCGTTGCTGGAGTACGAGCAGTACTTC. It is translated as CASSSLLEYEQYF. Filled out from reference TRBV5-5 and TRBJ2-7, the complete variable domain reads DAGVTQSPTHLIKTRGQQVTLRCSPISGHKSVSWYQQVLGQGPQFIFQYYEKEERGRGNFPDRFSARQFPNYSSELNVNALLLGDSALYLCASSSLLEYEQYFGPGTRLTVT.

The chain is built from TRBV6-5 and TRBJ1-5; no reliable D call. Per germline, CDR1 MNHEY and CDR2 SVGAGI. The germline V and J ends were trimmed by 7 bases and 6 bases, with 10 bases remaining between them. This CDR3 is 12 amino acids long. In DNA form, the CDR3 reads TGTGCCAGCACCGACGAGGTTCAGCCCCAGCATTTT. Its translation is CASTDEVQPQHF.

This clone has more than one count but fewer than ten. The chain couples TRBV9 to TRBJ2-2; TRBD2 agrees at 9 bases. V was clipped by 1 base and J by 7 bases; unmatched bases: 8. The CDR3 is made up of 16 amino acids. Germline CDR1 SGDLS, CDR2 YYNGEE. CDR3 DNA: TGTGCCAGCAGCGTACAGGGCGGGAGGGCCTTCGGGGAGCTGTTTTTT. It is translated as CASSVQGGRAFGELFF.

The chain employs TRBV5-1 and TRBJ2-3; no definite D call. CDR1 SGHRS and CDR2 YFSETQ come from the germline V gene. Trimming shortened V by 1 base and J by 1 base, and 7 bases separated the two germline ends. CDR3 size: 14 residues. CDR3 amino acids: CASSLTAGTDTQYF. The CDR3 coding sequence is TGCGCCAGCAGCTTGACGGCGGGCACAGATACGCAGTATTTT.

V and J are TRBV21-1 and TRBJ2-1; the DNA was not compared with TRBD2, the D call given in the table. TRBV21-1 is shown as a pseudogene. The CDR3 extends over 17 amino acids. CDR3 sequence reads: CASSGLTSGRVGNEQFF. The DNA for the CDR3 is TGTGCCAGCAGCGGTTTGACTAGCGGGAGAGTGGGCAATGAGCAGTTCTTC.

This clone was counted a single time. The CDR3 DNA is TGTGCCAGCAGCCGCCGGGACCTGGACGAGCAGTACTTC. It is translated as CASSRRDLDEQYF. The gene calls are TRBV7-9 and TRBJ2-7, with D perhaps TRBD1 or TRBD2 (5 bases each). This CDR3 has 13 residues. Germline CDR1 reads SEHNR; CDR2 reads FQNEAQ (reference sequence). The ends were cut back, 5 bases at V and 5 bases at J, with 13 bases in the middle.

J is TRBJ2-5 and V is TRBV7-9; a weak D match, TRBD1 (6 bases). The CDR3 extends over 16 amino acids. Germline V gives CDR1 SEHNR, CDR2 FQNEAQ (reference sequence). V was clipped by 7 bases and J by 2 bases, with 20 bases between them. The CDR3 reads CASKRSVGRGQETQYF. Written as DNA, the CDR3 is TGTGCCAGCAAAAGGTCCGTCGGTAGGGGGCAAGAGACCCAGTACTTC.

V is TRBV19 and J is TRBJ1-4; 10 nucleotides line up with TRBD1. This CDR3 contains 14 residues. Germline V gene data show CDR1 as LNHDA and CDR2 as SQIVND (reference sequence). V gave up 4 bases and J gave up 7 bases; unmatched junction bases: 3. The CDR3 DNA follows: TGTGCCAGTAGTACCCGGGACAGGGGTGAAAAACTGTTTTTT. Its translation is CASSTRDRGEKLFF. Supplemented by reference TRBV19 and TRBJ1-4, the full variable domain reads DGGITQSPKYLFRKEGQNVTLSCEQNLNHDAMYWYRQDPGQGLRLIYYSQIVNDFQKGDIAEGYSVSREKKESFPLTVTSAQKNPTAFYLCASSTRDRGEKLFFGSGTQLSVL.

This clone has a handful of counts. The V gene is TRBV29-1, the J gene TRBJ2-1; the D call may be TRBD1 or TRBD2 (6 bases each). CDR1 and CDR2 (germline): SQVTM, ANQGSEA. The CDR3 totals 12 residues. V lost 2 bases and J lost 8, with 10 bases in between. The DNA of the CDR3 is TGCAGCGTTGAATGGGGGGCCGATGAGCAGTTCTTC. It is translated as CSVEWGADEQFF.

There are a few counts of this clone. The rearrangement uses TRBV6-5 and TRBJ2-7, with D possibly being TRBD2 (6 bases). Between the trimmed V and J ends, which lost 8 bases and 6 bases, there was a span of 17 bases. CDR1 and CDR2 (germline): MNHEY, SVGAGI. The CDR3 is 13 amino acids. CDR3 bases: TGTGCCAGCGCGGGGCCCTCCCTTTCCGAGCAGTACTTC. Translation: CASAGPSLSEQYF.